The 2 T cell receptor beta chains below come from one sample, sequenced in a study of shared clonotypes between healthy human individuals. The method was immunoSEQ multiplex PCR; TCRdb's version includes in-frame clones alone and lacks a portion of them. Of approximately 500,000 clones detected, 81% appear once; the ten largest clones hold more than 9.5%. Input material: PBMCs. These TCRs come from a woman aged 35 to 49 in good health. Some clones in this sample may be carry-over from other donors' samples.

CDR3 sequence: CASSSDGSSTDTQYF. The CDR3 DNA follows: TGTGCCAGCAGCAGCGACGGGTCTAGCACAGATACGCAGTATTTT. V gene TRBV11-2 combines with J gene TRBJ2-3; D not certain. CDR1 is SGHAT, CDR2 FQNNGV, per germline. The CDR3 is made up of 15 amino acids. V was clipped by 5 bases and J by 0 bases, with 12 bases between them. Looking up the rest from reference TRBV11-2 and TRBJ2-3 gives the full variable domain: EAGVAQSPRYKIIEKRQSVAFWCNPISGHATLYWYQQILGQGPKLLIQFQNNGVVDDSQLPKDRFSAERLKGVDSTLKIQPAKLEDSAVYLCASSSDGSSTDTQYFGPGTRLTVL.

The chain couples TRBV13 to TRBJ2-3; D is possibly TRBD2 (6 bases). The CDR3 loop spans 14 amino acids. Trimming removed 5 bases from V and 0 bases from J, with 9 bases in between. CDR1 and CDR2 from the germline V gene are PRHDT and FYEKMQ (reference sequence). The CDR3 loop is CASSRDSSTDTQYF. The CDR3 DNA sequence: TGTGCCAGCAGCCGGGACTCCAGCACAGATACGCAGTATTTT.